This entry describes one T cell receptor beta chain. Its antigen is not known. TCRdb processed the 5' RACE reads anew with MiXCR; each CDR3 protein has one entry. The data show about 64,000 distinct CDR3 sequences, 22% seen once. Whole-study results and caveats: Tumor memory CD4+ T cell TCR gene usage clustered with blood and lymph node memory CD4+ cells and lymph node naive CD4+ cells.

The memory fraction was CD4+CD45RO+CD25- cells. Germline values: CDR1 MNHEY, CDR2 SVGEGT. With 4 bases removed from V and 3 bases from J, the gap between germline ends came to 13 bases. The CDR3 runs to 15 residues. Material for sequencing was memory CD4+ T cells sorted from a lymph node. The subset: memory CD4+ T cells, CD4+CD45RO+CD25-. The receptor was derived from a female donor with breast cancer. The V and J genes are TRBV6-2 or TRBV6-3 and TRBJ1-5; perhaps TRBD1 as D (6 bases). CDR3 DNA: TGTGCCAGCAGTTCACAGGGTAGGGACAATCAGCCCCAGCATTTT. It translates to CASSSQGRDNQPQHF.